These 25 T cell receptor beta chains were sequenced from one sample in a study of spatial heterogeneity in lung cancer. TCRdb independently ran MiXCR on the 5' RACE reads; one entry per CDR3 protein. The top ten hold 14% to 15% of the sample, which has over 50,000 distinct CDR3 sequences, approximately 6.3% seen once. Sample time point: sample taken at primary tumor resection. Here the sequenced sample was PBMCs, taken at surgery. Source of these receptors: a female donor with early-stage non-small cell lung cancer.

The rearrangement links TRBV28 to TRBJ2-3; 11 positions agree with TRBD2. The CDR3 is 15 residues long. The V segment lost 5 bases and the J segment 5 bases; nucleotides outside the gene matches: 6. In germline, CDR1 is MDHEN, CDR2 SYDVKM. The CDR3 spells CASSLSGGEGDTQYF. In nucleotides, the CDR3 is TGTGCCAGCAGTCTTAGCGGGGGGGAGGGAGATACGCAGTATTTT.

This chain connects TRBV5-6 to TRBJ2-1; 7 bases align to TRBD1. Germline V gene lookup returns CDR1 SGHDT and CDR2 YYEEEE. The V gene end was trimmed by 0 bases and the J gene end by 2 bases; junction bases not matched to a gene: 8. This CDR3 spans 17 amino acids. In DNA, the CDR3 is TGTGCCAGCAGCTTGGCCCGCTACAGGGGCACCTACAATGAGCAGTTCTTC. The encoded protein is CASSLARYRGTYNEQFF.

The table lists this clonotype with many counts. J is TRBJ2-1 and V is TRBV20-1; D not certain. CDR3 length: 11 amino acids. From germline, CDR1 is DFQATT and CDR2 SNEGSKA (reference sequence). V lost 6 bases and J 4 bases, leaving 7 bases between the germline ends. CDR3 sequence reads: CSAHHYNEQFF. In nucleotides, the CDR3 is TGCAGTGCCCACCATTACAATGAGCAGTTCTTC.

This clonotype was counted only a few times. V usage is TRBV7-9 and J usage is TRBJ2-7; TRBD2 matches 7 bases. The ends lost 5 bases at V and 6 bases at J; junction bases unmatched: 16. The CDR3 sequence is 16 residues long. CDR1 is SEHNR, CDR2 FQNEAQ, per germline (reference sequence). The CDR3 nucleotides are TGTGCCAGCAGCCTACCGACTAGCTCCTCTCCCCCCGAGCAGTACTTC. This gives the protein CASSLPTSSSPPEQYF.

This clonotype has at least ten counts. J is TRBJ2-5 and V is TRBV6-4; perhaps TRBD1 as D (6 bases). Germline V gene sequence: CDR1 MRHNA, CDR2 SNTAGT. The CDR3 is made up of 15 amino acids. V gave up 1 base and J gave up 5 bases, with 14 bases separating them. CDR3 sequence: CASSDFSGQGETQYF. The CDR3 region has the DNA TGTGCCAGCAGTGACTTCAGTGGGCAGGGGGAGACCCAGTACTTC.

This clonotype showed up many times. The chain is built from TRBV7-3 and TRBJ2-2; TRBD1 aligns across 11 bases. The CDR3 length is 16 residues. CDR1 SGHTA and CDR2 FQGTGA come from the germline V gene. V was clipped by 2 bases and J by 5 bases; unmatched bases: 4. CDR3 DNA sequence: TGTGCCAGCAGCTTACGCGGGACAGGGGGAACCGGGGAGCTGTTTTTT. Amino acid sequence: CASSLRGTGGTGELFF.

Worth noting for this clonotype: A much larger clone differs from this one at a single base, so this may be a read error. This chain joins TRBV6-5 and TRBJ1-5; D not resolved. Germline-derived CDR1 and CDR2 are MNHEY and SVGAGI. The V gene lost 8 bases and the J gene lost 1 base, with 15 bases spanning the gap. This CDR3 comprises 15 residues. This CDR3 reads CASGLQGLSNQPQHF. CDR3 coding DNA: TGTGCCAGCGGCCTGCAAGGATTGAGCAATCAGCCCCAGCATTTT.

This clonotype has a handful of counts. The chain employs TRBV9 and TRBJ2-7; D unclear. The V end was cut by 4 bases, the J end by 5 bases, with 10 bases between. The CDR3 is made up of 12 amino acids. Germline values: CDR1 SGDLS, CDR2 YYNGEE. The CDR3 nucleotides read TGTGCCAGCAGCCCCCGCCCGGACGAGCAGTACTTC. Its protein product is CASSPRPDEQYF.

This clonotype was seen at least ten times. The gene calls are TRBV9 and TRBJ2-7; 9 nucleotides match TRBD1. The CDR3 loop spans 16 amino acids. The junction had 9 bases not matched to a gene; V was cut back by 2 bases and J by 3 bases. The germline CDR1 and CDR2 sequences are SGDLS and YYNGEE. CDR3: CASSVGGTGSIYEQYF. CDR3 nucleotides: TGTGCCAGCAGCGTCGGGGGGACAGGGTCCATCTACGAGCAGTACTTC.

The sample holds many counts of this clonotype. J is TRBJ1-2 and V is TRBV6-1; 9 bases align to TRBD1. With V trimmed by 4 bases and J by 3 bases, 12 bases remained unmatched. The CDR3 contains 17 residues. CDR1 and CDR2 from the germline V gene are MNHNS and SASEGT. The CDR3 sequence is CASSAGWTGVGDYGYTF. In DNA, the CDR3 is TGTGCCAGCAGTGCAGGCTGGACAGGGGTGGGCGACTATGGCTACACCTTC.

This chain links TRBV20-1 with TRBJ1-5; weak D call: TRBD1 (5 bases). The length of the CDR3 is 18 residues. Germline V lookup: CDR1 DFQATT, CDR2 SNEGSKA (reference sequence). V was cut by 1 base and J by 0 bases, with 19 bases left in between. The CDR3 here is CSARGSGGLSNSNQPQHF. Written as DNA, the CDR3 is TGCAGTGCTAGAGGCTCGGGGGGACTAAGCAATAGCAATCAGCCCCAGCATTTT.

This clonotype has only a few counts. The genes are TRBV24-1 and TRBJ2-7, with no clear D. V lost 5 bases, J lost 6 bases, and 7 bases lay in between. This CDR3 has 11 residues. From germline, CDR1 is KGHDR and CDR2 SFDVKD. The CDR3 DNA sequence: TGTGCCACCAGTGGGTCGCTCGAGCAGTACTTC. Translating gives CATSGSLEQYF.

This chain uses TRBV5-4 with TRBJ2-2; 10 nucleotides align to TRBD2. Germline assignment: CDR1 SGHNT and CDR2 YYREEE (reference sequence). CDR3 length: 16 residues. V shed 1 base, J shed 5 bases, and the junction held 5 bases outside the gene matches. The chain's CDR3 is CASSLLAGVRTGELFF. The CDR3 DNA sequence: TGTGCCAGCAGCTTGCTAGCGGGAGTACGGACCGGGGAGCTGTTTTTT.

This clonotype was counted many times. The V call is TRBV18, the J call TRBJ2-7; 9 nucleotides agree with TRBD2. The CDR3 has 14 amino acids. Germline trimming cut 3 bases from V and 1 base from J; bases unmatched to any gene: 1. CDR1 and CDR2 from the germline V gene are KGHSH and LQKENI. CDR3 sequence reads: CASSPREGSYEQYF. Here the CDR3 DNA reads TGTGCCAGCTCACCGCGGGAGGGGTCCTACGAGCAGTACTTC.

This clonotype was counted at least ten times. The CDR3: CASSLSSNSPLHF. Written as DNA, the CDR3 is TGTGCCAGCAGCTTGTCCAGTAATTCACCCCTCCACTTT. The chain combines TRBV5-5 with TRBJ1-6; D unclear. Germline lookup yields CDR1 SGHKS and CDR2 YYEKEE (reference sequence). The CDR3 extends over 13 amino acids. Trimming left V 1 base short and J 6 bases short, with 5 bases between. Supplemented by reference TRBV5-5 and TRBJ1-6, the full variable domain reads DAGVTQSPTHLIKTRGQQVTLRCSPISGHKSVSWYQQVLGQGPQFIFQYYEKEERGRGNFPDRFSARQFPNYSSELNVNALLLGDSALYLCASSLSSNSPLHFGNGTRLTVT.

This clonotype has a handful of counts. CDR3 protein: CASSLSNTEAFF. The DNA of the CDR3 is TGTGCCAGCAGCTTATCGAACACTGAAGCTTTCTTT. V is TRBV11-3 and J is TRBJ1-1; no definite D call. V was cut by 2 bases and J by 1 base, with 2 bases left in between. The CDR3 loop spans 12 amino acids. In germline, CDR1 is SGHNT, CDR2 YENEEA. Variable domain in full (rest from reference TRBV11-3 and TRBJ1-1): EAGVVQSPRYKIIEKKQPVAFWCNPISGHNTLYWYLQNLGQGPELLIRYENEEAVDDSQLPKDRFSAERLKGVDSTLKIQPAELGDSAVYLCASSLSNTEAFFGQGTRLTVV.

This clonotype came up many times. The chain joins TRBV20-1 to TRBJ2-3; 10 nucleotides align to TRBD2. J lost 1 base, V lost 4 bases, and 2 bases had no gene match. The germline CDR1 and CDR2 sequences are DFQATT and SNEGSKA (reference sequence). The CDR3 loop spans 14 amino acids. In DNA, the CDR3 is TGCAGTGCTATAGGGACTAGCGGCACAGATACGCAGTATTTT. Its protein product is CSAIGTSGTDTQYF.

Many counts were recorded for this clonotype. The chain recombines TRBV18 with TRBJ1-4, with 8 bases aligning to TRBD1. Germline V gene sequence: CDR1 KGHSH, CDR2 LQKENI. V lost 5 bases, J lost 6 bases, and 8 bases stayed unmatched. CDR3 length: 15 residues. The DNA of the CDR3 is TGTGCCAGCTCAAATGGACAGGGACGGGATGAAAAACTGTTTTTT. Its protein product is CASSNGQGRDEKLFF.

This clonotype was counted at least ten times. This rearrangement joins TRBV7-2 to TRBJ1-4; TRBD1 might be the D (6 bases). Germline CDR1 reads SGHTA; CDR2 reads FQGNSA. The CDR3 is made up of 14 amino acids. The V end was cut by 6 bases, the J end by 1 base, with 9 bases between. Here the CDR3 DNA reads TGTGCCAGCAGGACGGACAGAACTAATGAAAAACTGTTTTTT. Translation gives CASRTDRTNEKLFF.

This clonotype was seen ten or more times. The chain links TRBV11-3 to TRBJ1-1; D is uncertain. V dropped 5 bases and J dropped 4 bases, with 8 bases sitting between them. This CDR3 has 12 residues. The germline V gene encodes CDR1 SGHNT and CDR2 YENEEA. The CDR3 region is CASSTRPTEAFF. The CDR3 region has the DNA TGTGCCAGCAGCACCCGGCCCACTGAAGCTTTCTTT.

The V gene is TRBV21-1, the J gene TRBJ2-7; the DNA was not compared with TRBD1, the D call given in the table. TRBV21-1 is recorded as a pseudogene. The CDR3 loop spans 10 amino acids. The CDR3 DNA is TGTGCCAGCAGCACCCGCCGGGCCTACGTC. It encodes CASSTRRAYV.

This clonotype was picked up many times. CDR3 nucleotide sequence: TGTGCCAGCAGTAATCCCCTGGGAACCTTCTCTGGAAACACCATATATTTT. It is translated as CASSNPLGTFSGNTIYF. The chain links TRBV6-5 to TRBJ1-3; D not resolved. There are 17 residues in the CDR3. Trimming left V 5 bases short and J 0 bases short, with 17 bases between. Germline values: CDR1 MNHEY, CDR2 SVGAGI.

This clonotype was seen ten or more times. The chain combines TRBV5-4 with TRBJ1-1; 7 bases agree with TRBD1. The CDR3 has 13 residues. Germline V lookup: CDR1 SGHNT, CDR2 YYREEE (reference sequence). The J segment lost 1 base and the V segment lost 4 bases, leaving 1 base of the junction unmatched. The CDR3 sequence: CASSRTGNTEAFF. The CDR3 nucleotides read TGTGCCAGCAGCCGGACAGGGAACACTGAAGCTTTCTTT.

This clonotype was detected a few times. The chain links TRBV27 to TRBJ1-3; TRBD1 agrees at 9 bases. The CDR3 runs 14 residues. J was trimmed by 8 bases and V by 6 bases; bases with no gene match: 8. CDR1 and CDR2 from the germline V gene are MNHEY and SMNVEV (reference sequence). CDR3 sequence reads: CASRPGQGSDTIYF. In DNA, the CDR3 is TGTGCCAGCAGACCGGGACAGGGCTCGGACACCATATATTTT.

There are many counts of this clonotype. V and J are TRBV5-1 and TRBJ2-1; D is unclear. Germline CDR1 SGHRS, CDR2 YFSETQ. Deletions cut 0 bases from V and 8 bases from J, with 12 bases between. The CDR3 contains 14 residues. CDR3 sequence reads: CASSLASGRDEQFF. The CDR3, as DNA: TGCGCCAGCAGCTTGGCCTCAGGACGAGATGAGCAGTTCTTC. The whole variable domain, filled in from reference TRBV5-1 and TRBJ2-1, reads KAGVTQTPRYLIKTRGQQVTLSCSPISGHRSVSWYQQTPGQGLQFLFEYFSETQRNKGNFPGRFSGRQFSNSRSEMNVSTLELGDSALYLCASSLASGRDEQFFGPGTRLTVL.